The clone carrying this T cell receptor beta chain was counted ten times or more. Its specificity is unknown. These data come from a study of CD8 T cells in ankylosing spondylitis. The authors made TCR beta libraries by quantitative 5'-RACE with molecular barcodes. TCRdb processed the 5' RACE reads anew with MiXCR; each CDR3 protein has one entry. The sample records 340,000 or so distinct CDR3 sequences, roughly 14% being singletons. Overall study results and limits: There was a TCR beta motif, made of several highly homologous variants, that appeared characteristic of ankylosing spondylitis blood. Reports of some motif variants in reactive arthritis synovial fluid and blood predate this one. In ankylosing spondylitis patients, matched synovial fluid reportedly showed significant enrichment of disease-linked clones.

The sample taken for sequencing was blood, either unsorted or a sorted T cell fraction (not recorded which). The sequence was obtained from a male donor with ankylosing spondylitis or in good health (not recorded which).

The chain's CDR3 is CASSFSGPVEAFF. The DNA of the CDR3 is TGTGCCAGCAGTTTCTCGGGGCCCGTTGAAGCTTTCTTT. The chain links TRBV12-3 or TRBV12-4 to TRBJ1-1, with a tentative D call TRBD1 (5 bases). V was pared by 3 bases and J by 7 bases, with 12 bases between. This CDR3 is built from 13 residues.